Listed below are T cell receptor beta chains from one sample, sequenced in a study of blood T cell repertoires in COVID-19. TCRdb's copy holds only in-frame clones and misses some; the assay was immunoSEQ multiplex PCR. Among about 220,000 clones listed, 70% to 85% were seen once. The material sequenced was PBMCs or T cells enriched from blood (not recorded which). Receptors originate from a woman aged 60-70 years who had recovered from COVID-19. Each CDR3 is given with its conserved first and last residue. D genes are given only for firm matches. Rows give clone size only sometimes, using once, few, many, or a class for an expanded clone.

d_call,v_call,j_call,clone_size,cdr3_nt,cdr3_aa
.,TRBV2,TRBJ1-2,.,TGTGCCAGCACTGAAGGAGGGAGTAGTGGCTACACCTTC,CASTEGGSSGYTF
.,TRBV5-4,TRBJ1-6,.,TGTGCCAGCAGCCTGAATCCGGGTCTTAATTCACCCCTCCACTTT,CASSLNPGLNSPLHF
TRBD2,TRBV19,TRBJ2-7,many,TGTGCCAGTAGTATCGGGACTAGCGGGGTCTACGAGCAGTACTTC,CASSIGTSGVYEQYF
.,TRBV27,TRBJ2-7,.,TGTGCCAGCAGTTTAATGGCAGGGCGATCCTACGAGCAGTACTTC,CASSLMAGRSYEQYF
TRBD1,TRBV18,TRBJ1-1,.,TGTGCCAGCTCACCACCGCTGCGAGGGACAGGGGGAGCGCAAACTGAAGCTTTCTTT,CASSPPLRGTGGAQTEAFF
.,TRBV6-1,TRBJ1-1,.,TGTGCCAGCAGTGACATCTGGGGGGGAGGGATGAACACTGAAGCTTTCTTT,CASSDIWGGGMNTEAFF
.,TRBV7-2,TRBJ2-2,.,TGTGCCAGCAGCTTATCCCAGGGATGGACCGGGGAGCTGTTTTTT,CASSLSQGWTGELFF
TRBD1,TRBV10-3,TRBJ1-6,.,TGTGCCATTCGACCGGGACAGGGAACTAATTCACCCCTCCACTTT,CAIRPGQGTNSPLHF
.,TRBV10-3,TRBJ1-2,few,TGTGCCATCAGTGAACTATCTCCTCCGTCCTATGGCTACACCTTC,CAISELSPPSYGYTF
TRBD1,TRBV27,TRBJ1-2,.,TGTGCCAGCAACCCATCCCCTTTCAGGGGGCATAACTATGGCTACACCTTC,CASNPSPFRGHNYGYTF
.,TRBV12-3/TRBV12-4,TRBJ1-6,.,TGTGCCAGCAGCGGGAATTCACCCCTCCACTTT,CASSGNSPLHF
.,TRBV19,TRBJ1-1,.,TGTGCCAGTAGTATAGTGTTTATGAACACTGAAGCTTTCTTT,CASSIVFMNTEAFF
.,TRBV19,TRBJ1-4,few,TGTGCCAGTACTACGAGAGACAGTAATGAAAAACTGTTTTTT,CASTTRDSNEKLFF
.,TRBV5-4,TRBJ2-5,.,TGTGCCAGCAGCCGACGGGACTCGCAAGAGACCCAGTACTTC,CASSRRDSQETQYF
.,TRBV12-3/TRBV12-4,TRBJ2-2,once,TGTGCCAGCAGTCTACTAGGCATCGGGGAGCTGTTTTTT,CASSLLGIGELFF
.,TRBV15,TRBJ2-6,.,TGTGCCACCAGCAGAGTAGCCGGGGCTGGGGCCAACGTCCTGACTTTC,CATSRVAGAGANVLTF
.,TRBV4-3,TRBJ2-1,.,TGCGCCAGCAGCCTAGAACGGGGGAATGAGCAGTTCTTC,CASSLERGNEQFF
.,TRBV7-9,TRBJ2-2,.,TGTGCCAGCAGTTCCGGGGAACTAGCGAACACCGGGGAGCTGTTTTTT,CASSSGELANTGELFF
.,TRBV2,TRBJ1-2,.,TGTGCCAGCAGGTGGGGAAGACAGGATGGCTACACCTTC,CASRWGRQDGYTF
TRBD2,TRBV2,TRBJ2-2,once,TGTGCCAGCAGGAGGGGACTAGCGGGGAACACCGGGGAGCTGTTTTTT,CASRRGLAGNTGELFF
.,TRBV7-8,TRBJ1-2,few,TGTGCCAGCAGCTCCAGGGGCAGCTATTCTAACTATGGCTACACCTTC,CASSSRGSYSNYGYTF
TRBD1,TRBV11-2,TRBJ2-2,.,TGTGCCAGCACCCCGGGACAGGGGGCTGTCGGGGAGCTGTTTTTT,CASTPGQGAVGELFF
TRBD1,TRBV28,TRBJ1-2,.,TGTGCCAGCAGTTCCGGGACAGGGGCCATTGAGGGCTACACCTTC,CASSSGTGAIEGYTF
.,TRBV29-1,TRBJ2-5,.,TGCAGCGTTCAGGGTCGTCTCCTCCAAGAGACCCAGTACTTC,CSVQGRLLQETQYF
.,TRBV29-1,TRBJ2-7,.,TGCAGCGTTGCGGAGGGCGCGTCCTACGAGCAGTACTTC,CSVAEGASYEQYF
.,TRBV12-3/TRBV12-4,TRBJ2-3,.,TGTGCCAGCAGAGCTAGCACAGATACGCAGTATTTT,CASRASTDTQYF
.,TRBV5-1,TRBJ1-4,.,TGCGCCAGCAGCTTGGAGAGTATTCGGGAAAAACTGTTTTTT,CASSLESIREKLFF
TRBD1,TRBV29-1,TRBJ1-2,.,TGCAGCGTTGAAGATCTTGGACAGGGGGCTAATGGCTACACCTTC,CSVEDLGQGANGYTF
TRBD1,TRBV9,TRBJ2-1,.,TGTGCCAGCAGCGTAGCGGGCTTTCGGGACAGGCCAAGAGGGAATGAGCAGTTCTTC,CASSVAGFRDRPRGNEQFF
.,TRBV19,TRBJ1-2,.,TGTGCCAGTAGTATAGATCCAGGGCTCTCTGGCTACACCTTC,CASSIDPGLSGYTF
.,TRBV9,TRBJ1-3,.,TGTGCCAGCAGCTCTGGCGGGGGCGGAAACACCATATATTTT,CASSSGGGGNTIYF
.,TRBV6-5,TRBJ1-5,.,TGTGCCAGCGGGAGGGGCAATCAGCCCCAGCATTTT,CASGRGNQPQHF
.,TRBV9,TRBJ2-7,.,TGTGCCAGCAGCGTAGACAGGGTGGGATACGAGCAGTACTTC,CASSVDRVGYEQYF
TRBD2,TRBV3-1/TRBV3-2,TRBJ2-2,.,TGTGCCAGCAGCCAAGACCGGACTAGTGCGAACACCGGGGAGCTGTTTTTT,CASSQDRTSANTGELFF
TRBD2,TRBV2,TRBJ2-7,few,TGTGCCAGCAGACTGACTAGCGGGGGCTACGAGCAGTACTTC,CASRLTSGGYEQYF
.,TRBV7-8,TRBJ1-4,.,TGTGCCAGCAGCCCGGGATCTCCGGGGGATGAAAAACTGTTTTTT,CASSPGSPGDEKLFF
.,TRBV7-2,TRBJ2-7,.,TGTGCCAGCAGCTTAGGTCGCCAGGGGTTTGAGCAGTACTTC,CASSLGRQGFEQYF
.,TRBV27,TRBJ2-7,.,TGTGCCAGCAGTTTAGTAGCCGGCTCCTACGAGCAGTACTTC,CASSLVAGSYEQYF
TRBD1,TRBV9,TRBJ1-4,few,TGTGCCAGCAGCGCCGGGGACAGGCCACTCACAGGTGGTTATGAAAAACTGTTTTTT,CASSAGDRPLTGGYEKLFF
.,TRBV12-5,TRBJ2-6,.,TGTGCTAGTGGTTTGGTTAGCGTCCTGACTTTC,CASGLVSVLTF
.,TRBV5-1,TRBJ2-2,.,TGCGCCAGCAGGACAGTAACGAACACCGGGGAGCTGTTTTTT,CASRTVTNTGELFF
.,TRBV29-1,TRBJ1-4,.,TGCAGCGTGGGACTTGGGACGGGGAATGAAAAACTGTTTTTT,CSVGLGTGNEKLFF
.,TRBV7-2,TRBJ1-5,.,TGTGCCAGCAGGCTGACAGGAAGCAATCAGCCCCAGCATTTT,CASRLTGSNQPQHF
TRBD1,TRBV14,TRBJ1-1,.,TGTGCCAGCAGCGTGACAGGGGGCGGCACTGAAGCTTTCTTT,CASSVTGGGTEAFF
TRBD2,TRBV3-1/TRBV3-2,TRBJ2-5,.,TGTGCCAGCAGCCAAGACGGGAGGAGGGAAGAGACCCAGTACTTC,CASSQDGRREETQYF
TRBD1,TRBV6-2/TRBV6-3,TRBJ1-4,.,TGTGCCAGCAGTGACAGGGGGCCTAATGAAAAACTGTTTTTT,CASSDRGPNEKLFF
TRBD1,TRBV7-2,TRBJ1-2,.,TGTGCCAGCAGCCCTAGACAGGGGGGTTACACCTTC,CASSPRQGGYTF
.,TRBV6-5,TRBJ1-2,once,TGTGCCAGCAGAGACGGGGGTCTGGAGGGCTACACCTTC,CASRDGGLEGYTF